What follows describes a single T cell receptor (beta chain). This entry belongs to a study of blood T cell repertoires in COVID-19. V was cut by 3 bases and J by 5 bases, with 10 bases left in between. The CDR3 covers 13 residues. Per the germline V gene, CDR1 is SGHTA and CDR2 is FQGNSA. Clones were read by immunoSEQ multiplex PCR, and TCRdb kept only the in-frame ones, dropping some. The data hold about 310,000 clones, with approximately 86% observed a single time. The chain couples TRBV7-2 to TRBJ2-5, with D tentatively TRBD2 (5 bases). This clonotype was sampled from a woman aged 18-29 years who had recovered from COVID-19. The sample consisted of PBMCs or T cells enriched from blood (not recorded which). The CDR3 sequence is CASSLNRDETQYF. The CDR3 coding sequence is TGTGCCAGCAGCTTGAACCGGGATGAGACCCAGTACTTC.